What follows are 31 T cell receptor beta chains derived from one specimen sequenced in a study of T cell repertoires in cytomegalovirus infection. One entry per CDR3 protein results from TCRdb running MiXCR on the reads. The sample includes 700,000 to 900,000 distinct CDR3 sequences, almost 30% seen only once; the top ten take around 13%. Their recognized antigens are unknown. The material was cultured CD8+ T cells from PBMCs, obtained from culture after CMV antigen stimulation. These receptors originate from a human donor in good health (CMV status not recorded). Some clones in this sample may be carry-over from other donors' samples.

J is TRBJ2-7 and V is TRBV3-1; 11 bases align to TRBD1. CDR1 and CDR2 from the germline V gene are LGHDT and YNNKEL (reference sequence). This CDR3 contains 16 residues. The V gene end was trimmed by 3 bases and the J gene end by 2 bases; junction bases not matched to a gene: 6. The CDR3 bases are TGTGCCAGCAGCCATCCGGCGGACAGGGGGCCCTACGAGCAGTACTTC. Its protein product is CASSHPADRGPYEQYF.

This chain uses TRBV12-3 or TRBV12-4 with TRBJ2-7; no firm D call. Trimming cost V 5 bases and J 7 bases, with 15 bases left between them. This CDR3 has 13 residues. CDR3 sequence (DNA): TGTGCCAGCAGTAAGTCCCCACTTGGGGAGCAGTACTTC. Its translation: CASSKSPLGEQYF.

At least ten counts were recorded for this clonotype. The chain uses TRBV7-2 and TRBJ2-3, with D tentatively TRBD2 (5 bases). The CDR3 is 13 residues long. Germline V gene data show CDR1 as SGHTA and CDR2 as FQGNSA. The V gene lost 5 bases and the J gene lost 8 bases, with 14 bases spanning the gap. The DNA of the CDR3 is TGTGCCAGCAGCCTCAACGGGGTCTCTACGCAGTATTTT. It codes for CASSLNGVSTQYF.

A few counts support this clonotype. The CDR3 DNA sequence: TGTGCCAGCAGTGAAAGATCGGCTGGCGAGCAGTTCTTC. Translation gives CASSERSAGEQFF. V is TRBV6-1 and J is TRBJ2-1; no clear D. The germline gives CDR1 MNHNS, CDR2 SASEGT. The CDR3 contains 13 residues. V was pared by 2 bases and J by 10 bases, with 12 bases between.

This clonotype was found many times. The V and J genes are TRBV12-3 or TRBV12-4 and TRBJ2-1; 7 nucleotides line up with TRBD2. V gave up 8 bases and J gave up 7 bases; unmatched junction bases: 2. The CDR3 extends over 11 amino acids. Here the CDR3 reads CASGRGNEQFF. The DNA for the CDR3 is TGTGCCAGCGGGCGGGGGAATGAGCAGTTCTTC.

This clonotype was observed a handful of times. V usage is TRBV27 and J usage is TRBJ1-2; D possibly corresponds to TRBD1 (5 bases). The CDR3 runs to 15 residues. Germline CDR1 reads MNHEY; CDR2 reads SMNVEV (reference sequence). Between the trimmed V and J ends, which lost 5 bases and 6 bases, there was a span of 19 bases. The CDR3 spells CASSHPGRQQDGYTF. The CDR3 DNA follows: TGTGCCAGCAGTCACCCCGGAAGACAGCAAGATGGCTACACCTTC.

As to this clonotype: Being one base from a much bigger clone, this may be a read error. The J gene is TRBJ2-1, the V gene TRBV7-6; TRBD2 matches at 7 bases. The CDR3 extends over 16 amino acids. Per the germline V gene, CDR1 is SGHVS and CDR2 is FNYEAQ. V lost 5 bases and J lost 7; bases outside the gene matches: 14. This CDR3 is CASSDPETSLGNEQFF. CDR3 in DNA: TGTGCCAGCAGCGACCCCGAGACTAGCCTTGGGAATGAGCAGTTCTTC.

V usage is TRBV5-6 and J usage is TRBJ2-1; D gene unclear. The CDR3 contains 14 residues. Trimming took off 2 bases at V and 2 bases at J, with 8 bases between the two ends. Germline V gene lookup returns CDR1 SGHDT and CDR2 YYEEEE. The CDR3 loop is CASSFLPAYNEQFF. CDR3 bases: TGTGCCAGCAGCTTTCTTCCCGCCTACAATGAGCAGTTCTTC.

The chain links TRBV6-1 to TRBJ1-2, with D possibly matching TRBD1 (6 bases). CDR3 length: 15 amino acids. V was pared by 4 bases and J by 4 bases, with 16 bases between. Per germline, CDR1 MNHNS and CDR2 SASEGT. The CDR3 region is CASSGLTGLGYGYTF. Written as DNA, the CDR3 is TGTGCCAGCAGTGGCCTTACAGGGCTCGGCTATGGCTACACCTTC.

This clonotype has a count of ten or more. The rearrangement joins TRBV7-2 to TRBJ2-7; D might be TRBD1 (6 bases). The CDR3 spans 14 residues. From germline, CDR1 is SGHTA and CDR2 FQGNSA. V was shortened by 1 base and J by 5 bases, with 12 bases between the two germline ends. This CDR3 is CASSLELRGHEQYV. The CDR3, as DNA: TGTGCCAGCAGCTTAGAACTCAGGGGCCACGAGCAGTACGTC.

The V and J genes are TRBV12-5 and TRBJ2-6; D might be TRBD1 or TRBD2, each matching 5 bases. Trimming removed 3 bases from V and 0 bases from J, with 18 bases in between. This CDR3 comprises 19 residues. Germline V gene lookup returns CDR1 LGHNT and CDR2 FRNRAP. The CDR3 DNA sequence: TGTGCTAGTGGTTTCTCCCGGGACCTATATTTCTCTGGGGCCAACGTCCTGACTTTC. Amino acid sequence: CASGFSRDLYFSGANVLTF.

The chain combines TRBV7-9 with TRBJ1-4; D uncertain. There are 14 residues in the CDR3. The V gene lost 6 bases and the J gene lost 0 bases, with 8 bases spanning the gap. Germline CDR1 is SEHNR and CDR2 is FQNEAQ (reference sequence). The CDR3 sequence: CASSLQTTNEKLFF. The CDR3 DNA is TGTGCCAGCAGTTTGCAAACAACTAATGAAAAACTGTTTTTT.

This clonotype came up many times. J is TRBJ2-7 and V is TRBV7-8, with TRBD1 matching over 8 bases. V shed 1 base and J 3 bases; nucleotides not matched to a gene: 5. Germline CDR1 and CDR2: SGHVS and FQNEAQ. There are 15 residues in the CDR3. The CDR3 loop reads CASSLGGTGFYEQYV. The CDR3 nucleotides read TGTGCCAGCAGCTTAGGGGGGACAGGTTTCTACGAGCAGTACGTC.

The chain couples TRBV28 to TRBJ1-1; 9 bases match TRBD1. Germline CDR1 is MDHEN and CDR2 is SYDVKM. The ends lost 6 bases at V and 5 bases at J; junction bases unmatched: 10. The length of the CDR3 is 15 residues. The CDR3 DNA reads TGTGCCAGCAGACACCTACAGGGGGCAGGGACTGAAGCTTTCTTT. It yields the protein CASRHLQGAGTEAFF.

This clonotype has only a few counts. The rearrangement uses TRBV25-1 and TRBJ2-1, with D maybe TRBD2 (6 bases). In germline, CDR1 is MGHDK, CDR2 SYGVNS. Trimming pared 3 bases from V and 4 bases from J, leaving 13 bases between. This CDR3 spans 15 amino acids. The CDR3 loop reads CASSDPTGDYNEQFF. In DNA form, the CDR3 reads TGTGCCAGCAGTGATCCGACGGGGGATTACAATGAGCAGTTCTTC.

In its sample, this clonotype was seen a few times. The gene calls are TRBV13 and TRBJ2-1; a possible D gene is TRBD2 (6 bases). CDR1 is PRHDT and CDR2 is FYEKMQ in the germline V gene (reference sequence). This CDR3 has 16 residues. V was pared by 5 bases and J by 3 bases, with 17 bases between. In DNA form, the CDR3 reads TGTGCCAGCAGCCCTCGGGGACTGGGGTACTACAATGAGCAGTTCTTC. Translated: CASSPRGLGYYNEQFF.

This clonotype was seen many times. The CDR3, as DNA: TGTGCCAGCAGCTTAGCCCCTTGGGACAATAAAGAGACCCAGTACTTC. Amino acid sequence: CASSLAPWDNKETQYF. The chain carries TRBV7-2 and TRBJ2-5; D is possibly TRBD1 (6 bases). The CDR3 totals 16 residues. The V end was cut by 0 bases, the J end by 3 bases, with 14 bases between. In germline, CDR1 is SGHTA, CDR2 FQGNSA.

This chain links TRBV4-1 with TRBJ2-2; no firm D call. Trimming removed 5 bases from V and 1 base from J, with 8 bases in between. In germline, CDR1 is MGHRA, CDR2 YSYEKL. CDR3 length equals 14 residues. The CDR3 DNA follows: TGCGCCAGCAGCATCAGATTGAACACCGGGGAGCTGTTTTTT. It encodes CASSIRLNTGELFF.

This chain connects TRBV19 to TRBJ2-1, with 9 bases that match TRBD1. The CDR3 is 19 residues long. J gave up 1 base and V 7 bases, and 17 bases lay outside the gene matches. Per germline, CDR1 LNHDA and CDR2 SQIVND (reference sequence). CDR3 loop: CASTGKITGTGMSYNEQFF. The CDR3 coding sequence is TGTGCCAGTACTGGTAAGATCACCGGGACAGGGATGTCCTACAATGAGCAGTTCTTC.

This chain joins TRBV7-2 and TRBJ2-1; TRBD1 or TRBD2 may be the D gene (6 bases each). V was trimmed by 4 bases and J by 2 bases, leaving 12 bases between them. The CDR3 is 15 residues long. Germline values: CDR1 SGHTA, CDR2 FQGNSA. CDR3 DNA sequence: TGTGCCAGCAGCTCAAAAGGGGGGACCTACAATGAGCAGTTCTTC. It codes for CASSSKGGTYNEQFF.

The chain combines TRBV29-1 with TRBJ2-5, with 7 bases lining up with TRBD1. Trimming cost V 1 base and J 3 bases; bases outside gene matches: 17. The CDR3 extends over 18 amino acids. Germline V gene lookup returns CDR1 SQVTM and CDR2 ANQGSEA. The CDR3 protein is CSVEGMVQPGQREETQYF. The CDR3 region has the DNA TGCAGCGTTGAAGGAATGGTGCAACCGGGACAGCGAGAAGAGACCCAGTACTTC.

V and J are TRBV19 and TRBJ1-6; tentative D call: TRBD1 (5 bases). Deletions cut 1 base from V and 13 bases from J, with 17 bases between. Germline CDR1 is LNHDA and CDR2 is SQIVND (reference sequence). This CDR3 contains 15 residues. As DNA, the CDR3 is TGTGCCAGTAGTATAGTACGGGACCACGTCCTGCCCCTCCACTTT. Its translation is CASSIVRDHVLPLHF.

The chain joins TRBV7-3 to TRBJ2-6; 8 nucleotides align to TRBD1. J was trimmed by 1 base and V by 6 bases; bases with no gene match: 11. Germline assignment: CDR1 SGHTA and CDR2 FQGTGA. The CDR3 spans 18 residues. The CDR3 DNA sequence: TGTGCCAGCAGAGCTCCCAGACAGGGGATATCTGGGGCCAACGTCCTGACTTTC. As protein: CASRAPRQGISGANVLTF.

This rearrangement joins TRBV27 to TRBJ1-5; D possibly corresponds to TRBD1 (5 bases). The V gene lost 4 bases and the J gene lost 7 bases, with 11 bases spanning the gap. The CDR3 extends over 13 amino acids. Germline V gene lookup returns CDR1 MNHEY and CDR2 SMNVEV (reference sequence). CDR3 amino acids: CASSWDDGQPQHF. CDR3 in DNA: TGTGCCAGCAGTTGGGACGACGGGCAGCCCCAGCATTTT.

The chain recombines TRBV7-6 with TRBJ2-3; TRBD2 agrees at 12 bases. V lost 2 bases and J lost 4; bases outside the gene matches: 4. Germline CDR1 and CDR2: SGHVS and FNYEAQ. The CDR3 loop spans 16 amino acids. The CDR3 loop reads CASSLPTSGGSDTQYF. The CDR3 DNA sequence: TGTGCCAGCAGCTTACCTACTAGCGGGGGGTCAGATACGCAGTATTTT.

This chain links TRBV6-6 with TRBJ2-3; 10 nucleotides agree with TRBD2. The CDR3 extends over 16 amino acids. Trimming at V came to 4 bases and at J to 2 bases, leaving 6 bases not matched to a gene. CDR1 is MNHNY, CDR2 SVGAGI, per germline (reference sequence). The CDR3 coding sequence is TGTGCCAGCAGTTCACTAGCGGGGTCCTCCACAGATACGCAGTATTTT. Translation: CASSSLAGSSTDTQYF.

This clonotype was found many times. The gene calls are TRBV7-2 and TRBJ2-1, with D unresolved. Germline V lookup: CDR1 SGHTA, CDR2 FQGNSA. Trimming left V 1 base short and J 7 bases short, with 11 bases between. The CDR3 has 14 amino acids. The CDR3 DNA reads as TGTGCCAGCAGCTTAGGTTCCATGGGGAATGAGCAGTTCTTC. It encodes CASSLGSMGNEQFF.

This clonotype showed up many times. The rearrangement uses TRBV6-6 and TRBJ1-1; 7 positions agree with TRBD1. J gave up 4 bases and V 6 bases, and 11 bases lay outside the gene matches. Germline CDR1 and CDR2: MNHNY and SVGAGI (reference sequence). CDR3 size: 15 residues. CDR3 DNA sequence: TGTGCCAGCAGCCCTCTTTGGACAGGAACCACTGAAGCTTTCTTT. This translates into CASSPLWTGTTEAFF.

The rearrangement uses TRBV6-9 and TRBJ2-7; TRBD1 matches 11 bases. The CDR3 loop spans 16 amino acids. V lost 2 bases, J lost 4 bases, and 7 bases stayed unmatched. Germline-derived CDR1 and CDR2 are MNHGY and SVAAGI. The chain's CDR3 is CASSYKGQGDPYEQYV. Written as DNA, the CDR3 is TGTGCCAGCAGTTATAAGGGACAGGGGGACCCTTACGAGCAGTACGTC.

The chain is built from TRBV12-3 or TRBV12-4 and TRBJ2-4; 7 bases line up with TRBD1. The CDR3 is made up of 14 amino acids. J was trimmed by 5 bases and V by 5 bases; bases with no gene match: 6. The CDR3 is CASSPWDSENIQYF. CDR3 DNA sequence: TGTGCCAGCAGTCCGTGGGACAGCGAAAACATTCAGTACTTC.

The chain employs TRBV5-4 and TRBJ1-6; D gene unclear. This CDR3 is 13 amino acids long. Germline CDR1 is SGHNT and CDR2 is YYREEE (reference sequence). V was clipped by 2 bases and J by 13 bases, with 13 bases between them. The CDR3 DNA reads TGTGCCAGCAGCTTTCGGCCCCCTCTCCCCCTCCACTTT. It is translated as CASSFRPPLPLHF.